These 20 T cell receptor beta chains originate from one sample sequenced in a study of cytomegalovirus exposure and HLA in healthy donors. The PCR contained 60 Vbeta and 13 Jbeta primers. TCRdb keeps only in-frame clones here, not all; method: immunoSEQ multiplex PCR. The table records approximately 93,000 clones, 65% of them present only once. Sequences were obtained from PBMCs. Receptor source: a boy aged 5-17 years in good health and CMV-seropositive.

The chain couples TRBV30 to TRBJ1-4; no clear D gene. CDR3 length: 14 amino acids. V lost 2 bases to trimming and J lost 6 bases, with 13 bases between them. Germline CDR1 GTSNPN, CDR2 SVGIG (reference sequence). CDR3 sequence reads: CAWSRGSLDEKLFF. The CDR3 DNA reads as TGTGCCTGGAGTAGAGGGTCTTTGGATGAAAAACTGTTTTTT.

This clone is a singleton in its sample. The rearrangement uses TRBV6-1 and TRBJ2-4; 8 bases line up with TRBD2. There are 13 residues in the CDR3. After removal of 5 bases from V and 9 bases from J, the junction contained 6 bases not matched to a gene. Germline V CDR1 and CDR2: MNHNS, SASEGT. CDR3 sequence reads: CASSTGTSFIQYF. In DNA, the CDR3 is TGTGCCAGCAGTACCGGGACTAGTTTCATTCAGTACTTC.

This clone was found a few times. V gene TRBV30 combines with J gene TRBJ2-4, with D possibly being TRBD2 (6 bases). This CDR3 has 12 amino acids. From germline, CDR1 is GTSNPN and CDR2 SVGIG (reference sequence). With 4 bases removed from V and 3 bases from J, the gap between germline ends came to 7 bases. DNA for the CDR3: TGTGCCTGGAAGGGAGGCAAAAACATTCAGTACTTC. Translating gives CAWKGGKNIQYF.

The chain carries TRBV5-1 and TRBJ1-2; 9 bases agree with TRBD1. Germline CDR1 and CDR2: SGHRS and YFSETQ. CDR3 length: 17 amino acids. J was trimmed by 2 bases and V by 0 bases; bases with no gene match: 8. Here the CDR3 reads CASSLGQGGSTNYGYTF. As DNA, the CDR3 is TGCGCCAGCAGCTTGGGACAGGGGGGAAGTACGAACTATGGCTACACCTTC.

This clone was seen more than once but under ten times. The chain uses TRBV13 and TRBJ1-1; D is unresolved. Germline loops: CDR1 PRHDT, CDR2 FYEKMQ (reference sequence). The V and J ends lost 10 bases and 1 base respectively, with 13 bases between them. This CDR3 contains 13 residues. CDR3 sequence: CATLPRGNTEAFF. In nucleotides, the CDR3 is TGTGCCACCCTCCCCCGGGGGAACACTGAAGCTTTCTTT.

The rearrangement links TRBV6-6 to TRBJ1-5; TRBD1 matches at 7 bases. CDR3 length equals 15 residues. In germline, CDR1 is MNHNY, CDR2 SVGAGI (reference sequence). With 6 bases clipped from V and 3 bases from J, the junction kept 8 bases outside the gene matches. The chain's CDR3 is CASRPGTVYNQPQHF. CDR3 coding DNA: TGTGCCAGCAGACCCGGGACAGTCTACAATCAGCCCCAGCATTTT.

The CDR3 region is CSGRGTGSIMNTEAFF. The DNA of the CDR3 is TGCAGCGGACGGGGGACAGGGTCTATAATGAACACTGAAGCTTTCTTT. The gene calls are TRBV29-1 and TRBJ1-1; TRBD1 matches at 9 bases. Germline V lookup: CDR1 SQVTM, CDR2 ANQGSEA. V trimming: 7 bases; J trimming: 0 bases; junction bases outside the gene matches: 12. This CDR3 spans 16 amino acids.

The V and J genes are TRBV19 and TRBJ1-2; the match to TRBD1 covers 8 bases. V shed 7 bases, J shed 3 bases, and the junction held 1 base outside the gene matches. The CDR3 length is 12 residues. Germline V gene sequence: CDR1 LNHDA, CDR2 SQIVND (reference sequence). For the CDR3, the DNA is TGTGCCAGTAAGGACAGGGACTATGGCTACACCTTC. Protein: CASKDRDYGYTF.

V usage is TRBV5-6 and J usage is TRBJ1-2; a weak D match, TRBD1 (6 bases). This CDR3 has 15 residues. CDR1 and CDR2 from the germline V gene are SGHDT and YYEEEE. Trimming removed 4 bases from V and 6 bases from J, with 19 bases in between. This chain's CDR3 is CASSVLTGPGDGYTF. The DNA of the CDR3 is TGTGCCAGCAGCGTACTTACAGGGCCAGGGGATGGCTACACCTTC.

This chain connects TRBV5-6 to TRBJ1-1; 7 bases line up with TRBD1. The germline V gene has CDR1 SGHDT and CDR2 YYEEEE. V dropped 4 bases and J dropped 4; count of bases not matched to a gene: 13. The CDR3 spans 16 residues. The CDR3 here is CASSGSLQGWVTEAFF. The DNA for the CDR3 is TGTGCCAGCAGCGGCAGCCTACAGGGGTGGGTCACTGAAGCTTTCTTT.

This clone showed up just a few times. The chain employs TRBV6-6 and TRBJ1-1; no firm D call. CDR3 length: 12 amino acids. Trimming took off 6 bases at V and 5 bases at J, with 10 bases between the two ends. The germline CDR1 and CDR2 sequences are MNHNY and SVGAGI (reference sequence). The DNA for the CDR3 is TGTGCCAGCAGCCCCTCGGGGACTGAAGCTTTCTTT. As protein: CASSPSGTEAFF.

The chain recombines TRBV5-1 with TRBJ2-3; possibly TRBD2 for D (6 bases). The CDR3 runs 15 residues. The V gene lost 4 bases and the J gene lost 2 bases, with 14 bases spanning the gap. Germline CDR1 is SGHRS and CDR2 is YFSETQ. As DNA, the CDR3 is TGCGCCAGCAGCGAGGGAGGTACCAACACAGATACGCAGTATTTT. Protein sequence: CASSEGGTNTDTQYF.

The V call is TRBV7-6, the J call TRBJ2-1; D is unresolved. Trimming took 5 bases from V and 8 from J, leaving 19 bases between them. CDR1 SGHVS and CDR2 FNYEAQ come from the germline V gene. The length of the CDR3 is 15 residues. The CDR3 nucleotides read TGTGCCAGCAGCCGCACTGGGCAGATGATCGATGAGCAGTTCTTC. Its translation is CASSRTGQMIDEQFF. The variable domain in full, with the rest retrieved from reference TRBV7-6 and TRBJ2-1, is GAGVSQSPRYKVTKRGQDVALRCDPISGHVSLYWYRQALGQGPEFLTYFNYEAQQDKSGLPNDRFSAERPEGSISTLTIQRTEQRDSAMYRCASSRTGQMIDEQFFGPGTRLTVL.

The V and J genes are TRBV2 and TRBJ2-1; TRBD2 agrees at 11 bases. The CDR3 is made up of 14 amino acids. Germline assignment: CDR1 SNHLY and CDR2 FYNNEI. Unmatched junction bases numbered 11, after V lost 10 bases and J lost 9 bases. Here the CDR3 DNA reads TGTGCCACCTCGGGTAGCGGGAGGGCCCCTGAGCAGTTCTTC. Translation: CATSGSGRAPEQFF. The full variable domain, its missing parts supplied by reference TRBV2 and TRBJ2-1, is EPEVTQTPSHQVTQMGQEVILRCVPISNHLYFYWYRQILGQKVEFLVSFYNNEISEKSEIFDDQFSVERPDGSNFTLKIRSTKLEDSAMYFCATSGSGRAPEQFFGPGTRLTVL.

This clone was detected a few times. The rearrangement uses TRBV15 and TRBJ2-5; the match to TRBD1 covers 7 bases. Germline lookup yields CDR1 LNHNV and CDR2 YYDKDF (reference sequence). The CDR3 runs to 13 residues. V lost 4 bases, J lost 5 bases, and 4 bases stayed unmatched. CDR3 bases: TGTGCCACCAGCACTCAACAGGGGGAGACCCAGTACTTC. Translated, it gives CATSTQQGETQYF.

The CDR3 region has the DNA TGCACCGCGATGGGCGGGAGACTTCACGAGCAGTACTTC. It specifies CTAMGGRLHEQYF. This chain connects TRBV29-1 to TRBJ2-7; 7 bases are shared with TRBD2. Germline V gene data show CDR1 as SQVTM and CDR2 as ANQGSEA. This CDR3 is built from 13 residues.

The chain recombines TRBV6-1 with TRBJ1-6; possibly TRBD1 for D (6 bases). The CDR3 runs to 15 residues. The V and J ends lost 4 bases and 4 bases respectively, with 11 bases between them. The germline V gene encodes CDR1 MNHNS and CDR2 SASEGT. This chain's CDR3 is CASSGVRGYNSPLHF. The CDR3 nucleotides read TGTGCCAGCAGTGGTGTCAGGGGTTATAATTCACCCCTCCACTTT.

The genes are TRBV2 and TRBJ1-5; no clear D gene. The CDR3 is 14 residues long. The V end lost 4 bases, the J end lost 5 bases, and 12 bases lay between the germline ends. Germline V CDR1 and CDR2: SNHLY, FYNNEI. CDR3 sequence reads: CASSGGGRYQPQHF. CDR3 in DNA: TGTGCCAGCAGTGGCGGTGGAAGGTATCAGCCCCAGCATTTT. Based on the CDR3 plus reference TRBV2 and TRBJ1-5, the full variable domain is EPEVTQTPSHQVTQMGQEVILRCVPISNHLYFYWYRQILGQKVEFLVSFYNNEISEKSEIFDDQFSVERPDGSNFTLKIRSTKLEDSAMYFCASSGGGRYQPQHFGDGTRLSIL.

The V call is TRBV5-1, the J call TRBJ1-3, with TRBD1 identical over 7 bases. The ends lost 4 bases at V and 1 base at J; junction bases unmatched: 2. The CDR3 extends over 14 amino acids. Germline V gene data show CDR1 as SGHRS and CDR2 as YFSETQ. CDR3 sequence reads: CASSKQGSGNTIYF. CDR3 coding DNA: TGCGCCAGCAGCAAACAGGGGTCTGGAAACACCATATATTTT. The entire variable domain, with the rest obtained from reference TRBV5-1 and TRBJ1-3, is as follows: KAGVTQTPRYLIKTRGQQVTLSCSPISGHRSVSWYQQTPGQGLQFLFEYFSETQRNKGNFPGRFSGRQFSNSRSEMNVSTLELGDSALYLCASSKQGSGNTIYFGEGSWLTVV.

In DNA form, the CDR3 reads TGTGCCAGCAGCTTAGTTTCGCGGGGGGGCGGGGAGCAGTACTTC. Protein: CASSLVSRGGGEQYF. The V call is TRBV7-2, the J call TRBJ2-7, with TRBD2 matching 9 bases. The CDR3 contains 15 residues. V gave up 1 base and J gave up 7 bases; unmatched junction bases: 8. The germline gives CDR1 SGHTA, CDR2 FQGNSA.